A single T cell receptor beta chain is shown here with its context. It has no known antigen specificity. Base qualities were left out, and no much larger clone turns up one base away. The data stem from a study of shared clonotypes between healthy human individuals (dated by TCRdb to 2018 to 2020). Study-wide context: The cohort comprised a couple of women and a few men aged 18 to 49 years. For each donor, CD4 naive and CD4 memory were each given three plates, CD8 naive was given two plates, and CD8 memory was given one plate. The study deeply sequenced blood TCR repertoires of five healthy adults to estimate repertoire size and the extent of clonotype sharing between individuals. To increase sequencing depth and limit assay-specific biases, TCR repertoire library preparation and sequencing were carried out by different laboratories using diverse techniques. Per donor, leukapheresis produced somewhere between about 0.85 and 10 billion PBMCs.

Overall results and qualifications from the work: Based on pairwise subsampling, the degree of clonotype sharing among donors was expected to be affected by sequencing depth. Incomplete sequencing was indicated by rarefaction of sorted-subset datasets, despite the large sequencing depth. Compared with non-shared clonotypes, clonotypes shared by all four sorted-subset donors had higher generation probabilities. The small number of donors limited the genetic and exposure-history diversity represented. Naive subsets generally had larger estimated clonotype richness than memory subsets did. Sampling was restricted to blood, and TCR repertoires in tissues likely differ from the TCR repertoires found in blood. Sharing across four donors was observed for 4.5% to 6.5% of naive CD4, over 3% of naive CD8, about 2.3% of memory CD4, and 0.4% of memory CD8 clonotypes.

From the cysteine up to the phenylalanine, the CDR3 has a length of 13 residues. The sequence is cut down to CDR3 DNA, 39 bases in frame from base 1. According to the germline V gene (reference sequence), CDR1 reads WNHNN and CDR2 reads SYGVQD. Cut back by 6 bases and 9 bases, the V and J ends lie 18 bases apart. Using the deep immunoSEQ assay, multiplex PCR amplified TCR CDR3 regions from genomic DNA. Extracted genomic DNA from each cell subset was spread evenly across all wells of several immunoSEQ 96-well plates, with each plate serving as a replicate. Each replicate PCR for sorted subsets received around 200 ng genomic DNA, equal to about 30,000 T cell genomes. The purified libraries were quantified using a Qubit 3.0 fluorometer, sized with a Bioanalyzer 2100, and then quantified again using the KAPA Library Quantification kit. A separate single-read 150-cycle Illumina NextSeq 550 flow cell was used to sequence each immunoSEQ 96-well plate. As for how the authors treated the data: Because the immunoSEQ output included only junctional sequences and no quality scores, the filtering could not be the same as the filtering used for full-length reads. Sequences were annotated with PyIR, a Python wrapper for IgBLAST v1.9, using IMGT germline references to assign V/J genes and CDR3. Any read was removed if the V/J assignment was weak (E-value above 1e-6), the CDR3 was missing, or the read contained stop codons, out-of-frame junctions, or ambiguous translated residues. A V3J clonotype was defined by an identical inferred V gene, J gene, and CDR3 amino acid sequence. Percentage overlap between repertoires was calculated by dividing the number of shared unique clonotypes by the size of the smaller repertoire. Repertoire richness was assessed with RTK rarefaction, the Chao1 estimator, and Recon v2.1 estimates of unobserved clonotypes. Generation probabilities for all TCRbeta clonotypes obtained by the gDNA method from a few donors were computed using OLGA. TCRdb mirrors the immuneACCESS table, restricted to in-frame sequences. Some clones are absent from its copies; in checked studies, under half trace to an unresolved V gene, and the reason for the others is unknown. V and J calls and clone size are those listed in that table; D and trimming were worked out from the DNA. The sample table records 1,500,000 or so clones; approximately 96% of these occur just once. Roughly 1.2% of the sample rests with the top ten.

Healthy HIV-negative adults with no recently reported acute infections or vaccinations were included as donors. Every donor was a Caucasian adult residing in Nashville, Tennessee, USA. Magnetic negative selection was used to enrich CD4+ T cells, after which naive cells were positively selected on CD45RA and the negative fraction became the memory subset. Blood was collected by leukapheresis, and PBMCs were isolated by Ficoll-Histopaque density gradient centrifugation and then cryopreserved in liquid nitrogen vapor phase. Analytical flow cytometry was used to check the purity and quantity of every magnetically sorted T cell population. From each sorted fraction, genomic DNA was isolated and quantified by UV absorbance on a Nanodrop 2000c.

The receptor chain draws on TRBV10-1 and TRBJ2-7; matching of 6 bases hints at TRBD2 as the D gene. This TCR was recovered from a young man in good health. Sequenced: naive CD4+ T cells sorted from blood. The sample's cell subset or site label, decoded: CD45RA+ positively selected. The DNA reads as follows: TGCGCCAGCAGCGACGGGACTTTTTCTGGGCAGTACTTC. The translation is CASSDGTFSGQYF.